The next 28 T cell receptor beta chains were all read from a single sample in a study of T cell responses to AZD1222 COVID-19 vaccine. Some clones are missing from TCRdb's copy, which holds only in-frame ones; the method was immunoSEQ multiplex PCR. The sample contains approximately 190,000 clones, 85% to 95% of which appear only once. This material consisted of peripheral blood, taken on day 0 of AZD1222 vaccination. The receptors come from an adult in good health.

This clone occurred once. The chain's CDR3 is CASSPQATGNYGYTF. The CDR3 DNA reads TGTGCCAGCAGCCCCCAGGCGACGGGTAACTATGGCTACACCTTC. The V and J genes are TRBV3-1 (or the pseudogene TRBV3-2) and TRBJ1-2; unclear D gene. The CDR3 has 15 amino acids. With 4 bases removed from V and 1 base from J, the gap between germline ends came to 13 bases. Germline assignment: CDR1 LGHDT and CDR2 YNNKEL (reference sequence).

This chain uses TRBV10-1 with TRBJ1-6, with D perhaps TRBD1 (5 bases). The CDR3 spans 13 residues. Germline V gene sequence: CDR1 WNHNN, CDR2 SYGVQD (reference sequence). The V and J ends lost 2 bases and 15 bases respectively, with 14 bases between them. CDR3 sequence reads: CASSENSGGGLHF. CDR3 DNA sequence: TGCGCCAGCAGTGAGAACTCCGGGGGGGGCCTCCACTTT.

This clone appeared once. V gene TRBV6-5 combines with J gene TRBJ2-3, with 12 bases fitting TRBD2. The CDR3 contains 15 residues. Germline lookup yields CDR1 MNHEY and CDR2 SVGAGI. V lost 10 bases to trimming and J lost 4 bases; unmatched junction nucleotides: 9. The CDR3 DNA follows: TGTGCCACTAGCGGGGGGGCCAAGGACGCAGATACGCAGTATTTT. It yields the protein CATSGGAKDADTQYF.

The chain links TRBV28 to TRBJ2-5; possibly TRBD2 for D (7 bases). CDR1 is MDHEN, CDR2 SYDVKM, per germline. The CDR3 sequence is 14 residues long. Between the trimmed V and J ends, which lost 8 bases and 10 bases, there was a span of 23 bases. In nucleotides, the CDR3 is TGTGCCAGCGCCTCCAGTTCTAGGGGGGGCAACCAGTACTTC. Its translation: CASASSSRGGNQYF. Based on the CDR3 plus reference TRBV28 and TRBJ2-5, the full variable domain is DVKVTQSSRYLVKRTGEKVFLECVQDMDHENMFWYRQDPGLGLRLIYFSYDVKMKEKGDIPEGYSVSREKKERFSLILESASTNQTSMYLCASASSSRGGNQYFGPGTRLLVL.

The chain uses TRBV10-1 and TRBJ2-1; TRBD2 matches 10 bases. Germline CDR1 reads WNHNN; CDR2 reads SYGVQD (reference sequence). The CDR3 loop spans 15 amino acids. The junction had 7 bases not matched to a gene; V was cut back by 2 bases and J by 9 bases. The CDR3 loop is CASSEPAGGLGEQFF. Here the CDR3 DNA reads TGCGCCAGCAGTGAGCCAGCGGGGGGGCTTGGTGAGCAGTTCTTC.

This clone was detected only once. J is TRBJ2-5 and V is TRBV28, with TRBD2 as a possible D gene (5 bases). This CDR3 is built from 14 residues. Germline CDR1 reads MDHEN; CDR2 reads SYDVKM. Trimming pared 5 bases from V and 1 base from J, leaving 11 bases between. Here the CDR3 reads CASSRAASQETQYF. CDR3 DNA sequence: TGTGCCAGCAGTAGAGCGGCTTCCCAAGAGACCCAGTACTTC.

V and J are TRBV3-1 (or the pseudogene TRBV3-2) and TRBJ2-7, with unresolved D. CDR3 length: 14 amino acids. In germline, CDR1 is LGHDT, CDR2 YNNKEL (reference sequence). V lost 1 base and J 2 bases, leaving 9 bases between the germline ends. CDR3 region: CASSQAALTYEQYF. Written as DNA, the CDR3 is TGTGCCAGCAGCCAAGCTGCCCTTACCTACGAGCAGTACTTC.

The genes are TRBV25-1 and TRBJ2-5; 9 bases are shared with TRBD1. This CDR3 has 15 residues. Germline V gene sequence: CDR1 MGHDK, CDR2 SYGVNS. V shed 5 bases and J 4 bases; nucleotides not matched to a gene: 8. This CDR3 is CASSPAQGARETQYF. CDR3 in DNA: TGTGCCAGCAGTCCGGCACAGGGGGCCCGAGAGACCCAGTACTTC. The whole variable domain, remainder taken from reference TRBV25-1 and TRBJ2-5, is EADIYQTPRYLVIGTGKKITLECSQTMGHDKMYWYQQDPGMELHLIHYSYGVNSTEKGDLSSESTVSRIRTEHFPLTLESARPSHTSQYLCASSPAQGARETQYFGPGTRLLVL.

V and J are TRBV6-5 and TRBJ2-1; the D call may be TRBD1 or TRBD2 (5 bases each). V shed 8 bases and J shed 6 bases, with 14 bases lying between them. Germline V gene lookup returns CDR1 MNHEY and CDR2 SVGAGI. CDR3 length: 13 amino acids. The CDR3 protein is CASRGVGFNEQFF. The CDR3 DNA sequence: TGTGCCAGCCGAGGGGTCGGTTTCAATGAGCAGTTCTTC.

The chain recombines TRBV7-3 with TRBJ2-1, with 7 positions matching TRBD2. The V gene end was trimmed by 5 bases and the J gene end by 0 bases; junction bases not matched to a gene: 7. The CDR3 contains 16 residues. Per germline, CDR1 SGHTA and CDR2 FQGTGA. The CDR3 sequence is CASSPYGGSSYNEQFF. As DNA, the CDR3 is TGTGCCAGCAGCCCCTACGGGGGGAGCTCCTACAATGAGCAGTTCTTC.

This chain connects TRBV18 to TRBJ1-4, with TRBD1 matching 7 bases. CDR3 size: 15 residues. The V gene end was trimmed by 3 bases and the J gene end by 4 bases; junction bases not matched to a gene: 5. Germline V gene data show CDR1 as KGHSH and CDR2 as LQKENI. The CDR3 region has the DNA TGTGCCAGCTCACCTCCGGGACAGCTTAATGAAAAACTGTTTTTT. Its protein is CASSPPGQLNEKLFF.

The chain carries TRBV5-4 and TRBJ2-3; 9 bases fit TRBD1. Per germline, CDR1 SGHNT and CDR2 YYREEE (reference sequence). CDR3 length: 16 amino acids. The trim removed 5 bases at V and 0 bases at J, leaving 7 bases unmatched. Here the CDR3 reads CASRPQGAISTDTQYF. CDR3 in DNA: TGTGCCAGCAGGCCACAGGGGGCGATTAGCACAGATACGCAGTATTTT.

This rearrangement joins TRBV7-7 to TRBJ2-2, with 8 bases matching TRBD1. After removal of 3 bases from V and 7 bases from J, the junction contained 4 bases not matched to a gene. Germline V CDR1 and CDR2: SSHAT, FNYEAQ (reference sequence). The CDR3 runs to 14 residues. The CDR3 spells CASSFGTGVGELFF. The DNA for the CDR3 is TGTGCCAGCAGCTTCGGGACAGGCGTCGGGGAGCTGTTTTTT.

This rearrangement joins TRBV9 to TRBJ1-3; unclear D gene. The CDR3 is 14 amino acids. The germline V gene encodes CDR1 SGDLS and CDR2 YYNGEE. Trimming took 3 bases from V and 1 from J, leaving 8 bases between them. CDR3 protein: CASSAEASGNTIYF. In DNA, the CDR3 is TGTGCCAGCAGCGCCGAGGCGTCTGGAAACACCATATATTTT.

This clone was seen a single time. The V gene is TRBV10-3, the J gene TRBJ1-1; D uncertain. Germline V gives CDR1 ENHRY, CDR2 SYGVKD. V lost 5 bases, J lost 4 bases, and 11 bases lay in between. The CDR3 loop spans 13 amino acids. Here the CDR3 DNA reads TGTGCCATCAGTTCCATATACGCCACTGAAGCTTTCTTT. It yields the protein CAISSIYATEAFF.

The genes are TRBV5-1 and TRBJ2-5, with 11 bases identical to TRBD2. Germline CDR1 and CDR2: SGHRS and YFSETQ. Trimming at V came to 2 bases and at J to 9 bases, leaving 9 bases not matched to a gene. This CDR3 comprises 15 residues. CDR3 sequence (DNA): TGCGCCAGCAGCTTAGGGACTAGCGGTCCACGGGCCCAGTACTTC. Encoded protein: CASSLGTSGPRAQYF.

This chain links TRBV6-5 with TRBJ1-3; D gene uncertain. Trimming removed 7 bases at V and 0 bases at J, with 10 bases between. CDR1 and CDR2 (germline): MNHEY, SVGAGI. This CDR3 has 14 residues. As DNA, the CDR3 is TGTGCCAGCATCGGAGGGAGCTCTGGAAACACCATATATTTT. This translates into CASIGGSSGNTIYF.

The chain carries TRBV4-1 and TRBJ1-5; perhaps TRBD1 as D (5 bases). The V end was cut by 3 bases, the J end by 0 bases, with 9 bases between. This CDR3 comprises 15 residues. Germline loops: CDR1 MGHRA, CDR2 YSYEKL. Written as DNA, the CDR3 is TGCGCCAGCAGCCAGGGGCCTACTAGCAATCAGCCCCAGCATTTT. Translating it yields CASSQGPTSNQPQHF.

Here the CDR3 reads CASSLEGRNEKLFF. Here the CDR3 DNA reads TGTGCCAGCAGCTTAGAAGGCAGGAACGAAAAACTGTTTTTT. This chain links TRBV7-9 with TRBJ1-4; D call uncertain. The CDR3 runs 14 residues. CDR1 SEHNR and CDR2 FQNEAQ come from the germline V gene (reference sequence). V was clipped by 1 base and J by 8 bases, with 11 bases between them.

V is TRBV13 and J is TRBJ2-7, with D unclear. There are 13 residues in the CDR3. V lost 3 bases, J lost 5 bases, and 11 bases lay in between. The germline V gene encodes CDR1 PRHDT and CDR2 FYEKMQ (reference sequence). This CDR3 is CASSFGHPNEQYF. The DNA of the CDR3 is TGTGCCAGCAGCTTCGGGCATCCCAACGAGCAGTACTTC.

The chain combines TRBV27 with TRBJ2-7, with a possible D match to TRBD1 (6 bases). The CDR3 length is 15 residues. V was cut by 2 bases and J by 0 bases, with 11 bases left in between. Germline values: CDR1 MNHEY, CDR2 SMNVEV (reference sequence). The CDR3 is CASSLKGHSSYEQYF. In nucleotides, the CDR3 is TGTGCCAGCAGTTTAAAGGGACATAGCTCCTACGAGCAGTACTTC.

The V gene is TRBV11-2, the J gene TRBJ1-2; D is perhaps TRBD1 (5 bases). V was shortened by 1 base and J by 7 bases, with 22 bases between the two germline ends. The CDR3 covers 17 residues. Germline CDR1 SGHAT, CDR2 FQNNGV. Here the CDR3 DNA reads TGTGCCAGCAGCTTAGCGGGGCAACAGGCCGGAGTTGGTGGCTACACCTTC. The encoded protein is CASSLAGQQAGVGGYTF. The complete variable domain, with remaining parts taken from reference TRBV11-2 and TRBJ1-2, reads EAGVAQSPRYKIIEKRQSVAFWCNPISGHATLYWYQQILGQGPKLLIQFQNNGVVDDSQLPKDRFSAERLKGVDSTLKIQPAKLEDSAVYLCASSLAGQQAGVGGYTFGSGTRLTVV.

V and J are TRBV5-6 and TRBJ1-2, with D possibly being TRBD1 (6 bases). The CDR3 is made up of 15 amino acids. CDR1 SGHDT and CDR2 YYEEEE come from the germline V gene. V lost 3 bases and J 5 bases, leaving 17 bases between the germline ends. The CDR3 loop reads CASSWYGGGRYGYTF. CDR3 in DNA: TGTGCCAGCAGCTGGTACGGCGGGGGCAGGTATGGCTACACCTTC.

V is TRBV24-1 and J is TRBJ2-7; possibly TRBD1 for D (6 bases). Per the germline V gene, CDR1 is KGHDR and CDR2 is SFDVKD. With 5 bases removed from V and 6 bases from J, the gap between germline ends came to 13 bases. The CDR3 covers 13 residues. This CDR3 reads CATSASAGAEQYF. Here the CDR3 DNA reads TGTGCCACCAGTGCCTCCGCAGGGGCCGAGCAGTACTTC.

This chain connects TRBV13 to TRBJ1-1; possibly TRBD1 for D (5 bases). This CDR3 is built from 14 residues. Trimming removed 5 bases from V and 4 bases from J, with 14 bases in between. Germline loops: CDR1 PRHDT, CDR2 FYEKMQ (reference sequence). The CDR3 nucleotides read TGTGCCAGCAGCGCCCTTCGCAGGGCCACTGAAGCTTTCTTT. Protein product: CASSALRRATEAFF.

For this clone: Additional DNA sequences in this sample encode the identical CDR3. J is TRBJ1-1 and V is TRBV6-4; no firm D call. This CDR3 is built from 13 residues. Per the germline V gene, CDR1 is MRHNA and CDR2 is SNTAGT. V lost 6 bases to trimming and J lost 0 bases, with 8 bases between them. CDR3 protein: CASRGQLNTEAFF. DNA for the CDR3: TGTGCCAGCAGAGGCCAATTGAACACTGAAGCTTTCTTT.

The V and J genes are TRBV6-5 and TRBJ2-7; D is ambiguous. The germline CDR1 and CDR2 sequences are MNHEY and SVGAGI. The CDR3 consists of 12 residues. V lost 10 bases, J lost 5 bases, and 15 bases lay in between. The CDR3 loop reads CATRPDLDEQYF. The CDR3 DNA follows: TGTGCCACCCGACCGGACCTGGACGAGCAGTACTTC.

A single count supports this clone. The rearrangement links TRBV5-4 to TRBJ1-2, with 11 nucleotides matching TRBD1. The CDR3 has 15 amino acids. Germline CDR1 SGHNT, CDR2 YYREEE (reference sequence). The trim removed 3 bases at V and 7 bases at J, leaving 8 bases unmatched. The CDR3 loop reads CASSSGQGGMAGYTF. CDR3 nucleotide sequence: TGTGCCAGCAGCTCGGGACAGGGGGGAATGGCTGGCTACACCTTC.